The 27 T cell receptor beta chains below come from one sample, sequenced in a study of T cells after yellow fever vaccination. From the 5' RACE reads, TCRdb called clonotypes with MiXCR, one entry per CDR3 protein. Found here are hundreds of thousands of distinct CDR3 sequences, under 25% of them singletons; the top ten hold 14%. The specimen was PBMCs, collected 15 days after the yellow fever booster vaccination. The receptors were gathered from a man aged 25 to 45 who received the YFV17D yellow fever vaccine.

This clonotype has a handful of counts. The gene calls are TRBV5-1 and TRBJ2-3; TRBD2 aligns across 7 bases. Germline CDR1 reads SGHRS; CDR2 reads YFSETQ. Unmatched junction bases numbered 12, after V lost 3 bases and J lost 2 bases. The CDR3 sequence is 17 residues long. The CDR3 nucleotides are TGCGCCAGCAGCTCCTTGGGGACTACCGCCCCCACAGATACGCAGTATTTT. Its translation: CASSSLGTTAPTDTQYF.

This sequence joins TRBV20-1 and TRBJ2-5; TRBD1 might be the D (5 bases). CDR3 length: 13 amino acids. Looked up from germline, CDR1 is DFQATT and CDR2 is SNEGSKA (reference sequence). V lost 6 bases and J lost 5, with 16 bases in between. CDR3 sequence (DNA): TGCAGTGCGTGGGGCCCCCAAAGTGAGACCCAGTACTTC. It is translated as CSAWGPQSETQYF.

The rearrangement uses TRBV20-1 and TRBJ2-1; perhaps TRBD2 as D (6 bases). V was pared by 3 bases and J by 10 bases, with 16 bases between. This CDR3 has 13 amino acids. Per the germline V gene, CDR1 is DFQATT and CDR2 is SNEGSKA (reference sequence). CDR3 residues: CSARRDPIPEQFF. CDR3 nucleotide sequence: TGCAGTGCTAGGCGGGACCCTATTCCCGAGCAGTTCTTC.

This clonotype has only a few counts. The chain recombines TRBV7-2 with TRBJ2-7; D is perhaps TRBD1 (5 bases). V dropped 0 bases and J dropped 4 bases, with 7 bases sitting between them. The CDR3 length is 13 residues. Germline V gives CDR1 SGHTA, CDR2 FQGNSA. The CDR3 loop reads CASSLAGQYEQYF. The CDR3 bases are TGTGCCAGCAGCTTAGCAGGACAATACGAGCAGTACTTC. The whole variable domain, remainder taken from reference TRBV7-2 and TRBJ2-7, is GAGVSQSPSNKVTEKGKDVELRCDPISGHTALYWYRQSLGQGLEFLIYFQGNSAPDKSGLPSDRFSAERTGGSVSTLTIQRTQQEDSAVYLCASSLAGQYEQYFGPGTRLTVT.

The rearrangement uses TRBV30 and TRBJ1-5; D is ambiguous. The CDR3 is 14 amino acids. The V gene lost 1 base and the J gene lost 3 bases, with 10 bases spanning the gap. CDR1 is GTSNPN and CDR2 is SVGIG in the germline V gene (reference sequence). The CDR3 is CAWSGVGVNQPQHF. The CDR3 coding sequence is TGTGCCTGGAGTGGGGTCGGGGTCAATCAGCCCCAGCATTTT.

This clonotype turned up a few times. The CDR3 here is CSCATDNTEAFF. Here the CDR3 DNA reads TGCAGCTGTGCGACGGATAACACTGAAGCTTTCTTT. The rearrangement joins TRBV29-1 to TRBJ1-1; no definite D call. This CDR3 has 12 residues. The V end lost 8 bases, the J end lost 2 bases, and 12 bases lay between the germline ends. Germline CDR1 reads SQVTM; CDR2 reads ANQGSEA. Together with reference TRBV29-1 and TRBJ1-1, the CDR3 gives the full variable domain: SAVISQKPSRDICQRGTSLTIQCQVDSQVTMMFWYRQQPGQSLTLIATANQGSEATYESGFVIDKFPISRPNLTFSTLTVSNMSPEDSSIYLCSCATDNTEAFFGQGTRLTVV.

A few counts support this clonotype. The CDR3 sequence is CSVAGGGFYEQYF. The CDR3 DNA follows: TGCAGTGTCGCAGGGGGGGGGTTCTACGAGCAGTACTTC. The chain is built from TRBV20-1 and TRBJ2-7; D possibly uses TRBD1 or TRBD2 (7 bases each). The germline CDR1 and CDR2 sequences are DFQATT and SNEGSKA (reference sequence). The CDR3 length is 13 residues. Trimming cost V 7 bases and J 3 bases, with 16 bases left between them.

V is TRBV5-6 and J is TRBJ2-7, with TRBD2 identical over 12 bases. This CDR3 comprises 17 residues. Germline CDR1 is SGHDT and CDR2 is YYEEEE. Unmatched junction bases numbered 5, after V lost 0 bases and J lost 1 base. The CDR3 reads CASSLGLAGASSYEQYF. The CDR3, as DNA: TGTGCCAGCAGCTTGGGACTAGCGGGGGCCAGTTCCTACGAGCAGTACTTC.

The chain is built from TRBV18 and TRBJ2-7, with 9 bases that match TRBD1. V was clipped by 6 bases and J by 5 bases; unmatched bases: 14. Germline CDR1 reads KGHSH; CDR2 reads LQKENI. This CDR3 region has 16 residues. The CDR3 protein is CASSSTPGQGANEQYF. The DNA for the CDR3 is TGTGCCAGCTCTTCCACGCCGGGACAGGGAGCAAACGAGCAGTACTTC.

The chain is built from TRBV7-8 and TRBJ1-5; D uncertain. Germline CDR1 is SGHVS and CDR2 is FQNEAQ. Trimming left V 2 bases short and J 4 bases short, with 21 bases between. There are 18 residues in the CDR3. CDR3 bases: TGTGCCAGCAGCTTACTTCTTACGGGAAGCATCCCAAATCAGCCCCAGCATTTT. It yields the protein CASSLLLTGSIPNQPQHF.

This clonotype was seen a few times. The rearrangement joins TRBV5-1 to TRBJ2-5; D gene unclear. The CDR3 is 14 amino acids. V gave up 0 bases and J gave up 2 bases, with 8 bases separating them. CDR1 is SGHRS, CDR2 YFSETQ, per germline. The CDR3 DNA follows: TGCGCCAGCAGCTTGGAGATCCAACAAGAGACCCAGTACTTC. Translating it yields CASSLEIQQETQYF.

This chain uses TRBV20-1 with TRBJ2-5; TRBD2 agrees at 8 bases. CDR3 length: 13 residues. Germline trimming cut 3 bases from V and 5 bases from J; bases unmatched to any gene: 5. The germline CDR1 and CDR2 sequences are DFQATT and SNEGSKA (reference sequence). The CDR3 protein is CSASVGGRETQYF. The CDR3 DNA reads as TGCAGTGCTAGTGTGGGCGGGAGGGAGACCCAGTACTTC.

The chain links TRBV20-1 to TRBJ2-3; D possibly corresponds to TRBD1 (6 bases). This CDR3 is 13 amino acids long. Trimming stripped 6 bases from V and 5 bases from J, with 15 bases between. Germline CDR1 and CDR2: DFQATT and SNEGSKA (reference sequence). The CDR3 coding sequence is TGCAGTGCGTGGGACACCCGCGGAGATACGCAGTATTTT. It is translated as CSAWDTRGDTQYF.

This clonotype was seen more than once but under ten times. The J gene is TRBJ2-7, the V gene TRBV6-1, with a weak D call TRBD2 (5 bases). From germline, CDR1 is MNHNS and CDR2 SASEGT. V lost 8 bases and J lost 2, with 16 bases in between. CDR3 length equals 14 residues. Here the CDR3 reads CASRRREVTYEQYF. The CDR3 bases are TGTGCCAGCCGAAGACGGGAAGTAACCTACGAGCAGTACTTC.

The chain links TRBV7-9 to TRBJ2-1, with D possibly being TRBD2 (6 bases). The CDR3 consists of 15 residues. CDR1 SEHNR and CDR2 FQNEAQ come from the germline V gene (reference sequence). The V end was cut by 5 bases, the J end by 3 bases, with 14 bases between. DNA of the CDR3: TGTGCCAGCAGCCCGGGAGAGACGTTCTACAATGAGCAGTTCTTC. Amino acids: CASSPGETFYNEQFF.

There are a few counts of this clonotype. The CDR3 reads CASSLQGPPYEQYF. The CDR3 DNA follows: TGTGCCAGCAGTTTACAGGGGCCACCCTACGAGCAGTACTTC. The gene calls are TRBV27 and TRBJ2-7, with a tentative D call TRBD1 (6 bases). V was clipped by 2 bases and J by 2 bases, with 10 bases between them. The CDR3 is made up of 14 amino acids. Germline-derived CDR1 and CDR2 are MNHEY and SMNVEV (reference sequence).

This clonotype was seen many times. V is TRBV7-2 and J is TRBJ2-7, with D perhaps TRBD2 (6 bases). The V end was cut by 4 bases, the J end by 4 bases, with 14 bases between. The germline gives CDR1 SGHTA, CDR2 FQGNSA. This CDR3 region has 14 residues. The CDR3 DNA follows: TGTGCCAGCAGCTCCGGGACTTCGGTATACGAGCAGTACTTC. This sequence encodes CASSSGTSVYEQYF.

There are a few counts of this clonotype. The chain carries TRBV7-9 and TRBJ2-7; D not certain. This CDR3 is 12 amino acids long. Germline V gene lookup returns CDR1 SEHNR and CDR2 FQNEAQ (reference sequence). Trimming pared 5 bases from V and 6 bases from J, leaving 11 bases between. CDR3 amino acids: CASSPPGPEQYF. The CDR3 DNA reads as TGTGCCAGCAGCCCCCCCGGGCCCGAGCAGTACTTC.

This rearrangement joins TRBV6-1 to TRBJ2-1; D remains unclear. Germline V CDR1 and CDR2: MNHNS, SASEGT. This CDR3 is built from 14 residues. V gave up 5 bases and J gave up 8 bases, with 16 bases separating them. The CDR3 coding sequence is TGTGCCAGCAGTCGTAGACCGAGAAACGATGAGCAGTTCTTC. Translation gives CASSRRPRNDEQFF.

This clonotype was detected many times. V and J are TRBV7-8 and TRBJ1-5, with 9 bases matching TRBD1. From germline, CDR1 is SGHVS and CDR2 FQNEAQ. J gave up 11 bases and V 4 bases, and 12 bases lay outside the gene matches. CDR3 length: 15 residues. Here the CDR3 reads CASSSAGTGYLSQHF. CDR3 coding DNA: TGTGCCAGCAGCTCAGCCGGGACAGGGTATTTGTCCCAGCATTTT.

The rearrangement joins TRBV27 to TRBJ1-1; 8 bases agree with TRBD1. Germline CDR1 and CDR2: MNHEY and SMNVEV (reference sequence). Trimming at V came to 5 bases and at J to 3 bases, leaving 8 bases not matched to a gene. The CDR3 consists of 15 residues. The CDR3, as DNA: TGTGCCAGCAGTACCCGGACAGGGCCCGACACTGAAGCTTTCTTT. Its translation is CASSTRTGPDTEAFF.

This chain connects TRBV24-1 to TRBJ2-1; TRBD1 aligns across 7 bases. J gave up 7 bases and V 4 bases, and 6 bases lay outside the gene matches. The CDR3 totals 14 residues. In germline, CDR1 is KGHDR, CDR2 SFDVKD. The CDR3 region is CATSDPTGLNEQFF. CDR3 in DNA: TGTGCCACCAGTGACCCGACAGGGCTGAATGAGCAGTTCTTC.

This clonotype has just one count. This sequence joins TRBV13 and TRBJ1-1; D not certain. Trimming took 4 bases from V and 6 from J, leaving 9 bases between them. The CDR3 extends over 12 amino acids. Germline values: CDR1 PRHDT, CDR2 FYEKMQ (reference sequence). Here the CDR3 reads CASSSPVAEAFF. The CDR3 bases are TGTGCCAGCAGCTCCCCGGTCGCTGAAGCTTTCTTT. The full variable domain, rest sourced from reference TRBV13 and TRBJ1-1, is AAGVIQSPRHLIKEKRETATLKCYPIPRHDTVYWYQQGPGQDPQFLISFYEKMQSDKGSIPDRFSAQQFSDYHSELNMSSLELGDSALYFCASSSPVAEAFFGQGTRLTVV.

The table lists this clonotype with a few counts. The chain links TRBV5-6 to TRBJ2-1; D might be TRBD2 (6 bases). The V gene's germline CDR1 is SGHDT and CDR2 YYEEEE. Deletions cut 2 bases from V and 0 bases from J, with 9 bases between. The CDR3 covers 15 residues. CDR3 nucleotide sequence: TGTGCCAGCAGCTTCTTGGGGGGCTCCTACAATGAGCAGTTCTTC. This encodes CASSFLGGSYNEQFF.

The chain recombines TRBV18 with TRBJ2-7; TRBD1 matches at 8 bases. CDR3 length equals 14 residues. V lost 6 bases and J lost 3; bases outside the gene matches: 7. CDR1 KGHSH and CDR2 LQKENI come from the germline V gene. The DNA of the CDR3 is TGTGCCAGCTCTCATTCCGGGACAGGCTACGAGCAGTACTTC. This codes for CASSHSGTGYEQYF.

The chain is built from TRBV5-1 and TRBJ2-7; 8 positions match TRBD1. With V trimmed by 3 bases and J by 6 bases, 8 bases remained unmatched. The CDR3 runs 14 residues. Germline V gene sequence: CDR1 SGHRS, CDR2 YFSETQ. Here the CDR3 DNA reads TGCGCCAGCAGCTCTTCAGGGGGCTCTAGCGAGCAGTACTTC. Its protein is CASSSSGGSSEQYF.

The chain employs TRBV24-1 and TRBJ2-2; the D is unclear. Germline V lookup: CDR1 KGHDR, CDR2 SFDVKD. The CDR3 contains 13 residues. V lost 5 bases, J lost 9 bases, and 12 bases lay in between. In DNA, the CDR3 is TGTGCCACCAGTGCCCGGAGAGGACGGGAGCTGTTTTTT. This encodes CATSARRGRELFF.